The rows below give T cell receptor beta chains drawn from one sample of a study of technical replicates of blood from a handful of donors. Profiled with immunoSEQ multiplex PCR; TCRdb holds only in-frame clones, not every one. Of some 54,000 clones in the sample, about 93% were seen once. Sequenced sample: PBMCs. The receptors were gathered from a human donor in good health. Some clones in this sample may be carry-over from other donors' samples. CDR3s include the opening cysteine and the closing phenylalanine or tryptophan. D genes are given only for firm matches. The size field is filled for only some rows; it gives once, few, many or a size class.

V gene: TRBV28; clone size: few; D gene: TRBD2; J gene: TRBJ2-5; CDR3 DNA: TGTGCCAGCAGTTTTACCCCGAGCGGGGGGGCCGGGGAGACCCAGTACTTC; CDR3 protein: CASSFTPSGGAGETQYF
V gene: TRBV5-4; clone size: -; D gene: TRBD2; J gene: TRBJ2-2; CDR3 DNA: TGTGCCAGCAGCTCTCGGACTAGCCCCGGGGAGCTGTTTTTT; CDR3 protein: CASSSRTSPGELFF
V gene: TRBV9; clone size: -; D gene: TRBD2; J gene: TRBJ2-4; CDR3 DNA: TGTGCCAGCAGCCCCACCCCCTGGGGACTACCTTACTTC; CDR3 protein: CASSPTPWGLPYF
V gene: TRBV4-1; clone size: medium-sized; D gene: -; J gene: TRBJ1-6; CDR3 DNA: TGCGCCAGCAGCCTCACCGGGGGGAGGGTCTCACCCCTCCACTTT; CDR3 protein: CASSLTGGRVSPLHF
V gene: TRBV18; clone size: -; D gene: -; J gene: TRBJ2-7; CDR3 DNA: TGTGCCAGCTCACCAAAAGGGGGGACAGACCTCTACGAGCAGTACTTC; CDR3 protein: CASSPKGGTDLYEQYF
V gene: TRBV2; clone size: once; D gene: -; J gene: TRBJ2-7; CDR3 DNA: TGTGCCAGCAGTGTGGGACACACTTCCTACGAGCAGTACTTC; CDR3 protein: CASSVGHTSYEQYF
V gene: TRBV27; clone size: -; D gene: TRBD1; J gene: TRBJ1-2; CDR3 DNA: TGTGCCAGCAAGCCGGGACAGGCGATCTATGGCTACACCTTC; CDR3 protein: CASKPGQAIYGYTF
V gene: TRBV30; clone size: -; D gene: -; J gene: TRBJ2-6; CDR3 DNA: TGTGCCTGGAGTGTCGGTGGGGCCAACGTCCTGACTTTC; CDR3 protein: CAWSVGGANVLTF
V gene: TRBV7-3; clone size: -; D gene: TRBD2; J gene: TRBJ2-2; CDR3 DNA: TGTGCCAGCAGCTTCGGGACTAGCGGCACCGGGGAGCTGTTTTTT; CDR3 protein: CASSFGTSGTGELFF
V gene: TRBV6-4; clone size: few; D gene: -; J gene: TRBJ2-2; CDR3 DNA: TGTGCCAGCAGTGACTATATCACCGGGGAGCTGTTTTTT; CDR3 protein: CASSDYITGELFF
V gene: TRBV12-1; clone size: few; D gene: -; J gene: TRBJ1-1; CDR3 DNA: TGTGCCAGCAGCACCAGGACAGTTGGGGGTGAAGCTTTCTTT; CDR3 protein: CASSTRTVGGEAFF
V gene: TRBV7-6; clone size: -; D gene: TRBD1; J gene: TRBJ2-5; CDR3 DNA: TGTGCCAGCAGCTCCCGGGACAGGGGGCTGTTAGAAGAGACCCAGTACTTC; CDR3 protein: CASSSRDRGLLEETQYF
V gene: TRBV7-9; clone size: -; D gene: -; J gene: TRBJ2-5; CDR3 DNA: TGTGCCAGCAGCCCGACTTTACTATTCCAAGAGACCCAGTACTTC; CDR3 protein: CASSPTLLFQETQYF
V gene: TRBV5-1; clone size: -; D gene: -; J gene: TRBJ1-6; CDR3 DNA: TGCGCCAGCGGGGGGGGTACCTATAATTCACCCCTCCACTTT; CDR3 protein: CASGGGTYNSPLHF
V gene: TRBV28; clone size: -; D gene: TRBD1; J gene: TRBJ1-2; CDR3 DNA: TGTGCCAGCAGCCTAAGGGACAGGTGGTATGGCTACACCTTC; CDR3 protein: CASSLRDRWYGYTF
V gene: TRBV7-8; clone size: -; D gene: -; J gene: TRBJ2-5; CDR3 DNA: TGTGCCAGCAGCCCAGGGGCGGGGGCATGGGAGACCCAGTACTTC; CDR3 protein: CASSPGAGAWETQYF